Following are 16 T cell receptor beta chains from one sample sequenced in a study of blood T cell repertoires in COVID-19. Produced via immunoSEQ multiplex PCR; TCRdb's table is partial and in-frame only. The sample contains 200,000 or so clones, 80% to 95% of which appear only once. Sequencing used peripheral blood. The receptors derive from a man aged 55 to 70 with COVID-19, enrolled during active disease.

The chain is built from TRBV28 and TRBJ1-5, with 10 bases matching TRBD1. V shed 5 bases and J 6 bases; nucleotides not matched to a gene: 1. The CDR3 length is 13 residues. Germline V gene lookup returns CDR1 MDHEN and CDR2 SYDVKM. Here the CDR3 reads CASSRDRGQPQHF. The DNA for the CDR3 is TGTGCCAGCAGTCGGGACAGGGGTCAGCCCCAGCATTTT. Full variable domain (missing parts from reference TRBV28 and TRBJ1-5): DVKVTQSSRYLVKRTGEKVFLECVQDMDHENMFWYRQDPGLGLRLIYFSYDVKMKEKGDIPEGYSVSREKKERFSLILESASTNQTSMYLCASSRDRGQPQHFGDGTRLSIL.

The chain uses TRBV2 and TRBJ1-1; the D gene is possibly TRBD1 (5 bases). Germline values: CDR1 SNHLY, CDR2 FYNNEI. The CDR3 contains 15 residues. Trimming cost V 1 base and J 0 bases, with 9 bases left between them. This chain's CDR3 is CASSEEEGMNTEAFF. The CDR3 DNA follows: TGTGCCAGCAGTGAAGAGGAGGGGATGAACACTGAAGCTTTCTTT.

The rearrangement uses TRBV13 and TRBJ2-2; 8 bases agree with TRBD2. The CDR3 extends over 16 amino acids. The V and J ends lost 1 base and 4 bases, in that order; junction bases with no gene match: 5. CDR1 and CDR2 from the germline V gene are PRHDT and FYEKMQ (reference sequence). CDR3 in DNA: TGTGCCAGCAGCTTAGAAGCGAGCGGGGGCACCGGGGAGCTGTTTTTT. Its translation: CASSLEASGGTGELFF.

The count of this clone is one. This chain joins TRBV7-9 and TRBJ1-1; 9 bases fit TRBD1. V lost 5 bases to trimming and J lost 0 bases; unmatched junction nucleotides: 7. Germline values: CDR1 SEHNR, CDR2 FQNEAQ (reference sequence). The CDR3 totals 16 residues. The CDR3 protein is CASSRWTGALNTEAFF. The CDR3 bases are TGTGCCAGCAGCCGATGGACAGGGGCTCTGAACACTGAAGCTTTCTTT.

V gene TRBV14 combines with J gene TRBJ1-2; D gene ambiguous. The germline V gene encodes CDR1 SGHDN and CDR2 FVKESK. The germline V and J ends were trimmed by 5 bases and 8 bases, with 9 bases remaining between them. This CDR3 contains 11 residues. The CDR3 DNA reads TGTGCCAGCAGCGCCGGAGGCGGCTACACCTTC. Amino acids: CASSAGGGYTF.

This rearrangement joins TRBV7-9 to TRBJ2-7; D is undetermined. V lost 2 bases and J lost 7, with 18 bases in between. CDR1 is SEHNR and CDR2 is FQNEAQ in the germline V gene (reference sequence). The CDR3 loop spans 15 amino acids. The CDR3 spells CASSLTQAGFGEQYF. CDR3 bases: TGTGCCAGCAGCTTAACCCAGGCAGGCTTTGGGGAGCAGTACTTC.

The chain is built from TRBV19 and TRBJ2-5, with a tentative D call TRBD2 (6 bases). In germline, CDR1 is LNHDA, CDR2 SQIVND (reference sequence). This CDR3 has 14 residues. The ends were cut back, 3 bases at V and 1 base at J, with 9 bases in the middle. The CDR3 DNA sequence: TGTGCCAGTAGTATGTCGCGGGGCCAAGAGACCCAGTACTTC. This codes for CASSMSRGQETQYF.

This clone showed up just once. The V call is TRBV3-1 (or the pseudogene TRBV3-2), the J call TRBJ1-6; D is perhaps TRBD1 (6 bases). Trimming took off 4 bases at V and 7 bases at J, with 14 bases between the two ends. This CDR3 is built from 15 residues. Germline lookup yields CDR1 LGHDT and CDR2 YNNKEL (reference sequence). The CDR3 coding sequence is TGTGCCAGCAGCCGCGGGGGCGCGAGGAATTCACCCCTCCACTTT. Residues: CASSRGGARNSPLHF.

This clone was seen just once. This chain links TRBV14 with TRBJ1-3; unclear D gene. Trimming stripped 1 base from V and 2 bases from J, with 9 bases between. CDR1 is SGHDN and CDR2 is FVKESK in the germline V gene. The CDR3 is made up of 15 amino acids. The chain's CDR3 is CASSQGELPGNTIYF. DNA for the CDR3: TGTGCCAGCAGCCAAGGAGAGTTACCTGGAAACACCATATATTTT.

The chain combines TRBV27 with TRBJ1-5; the match to TRBD1 covers 7 bases. This CDR3 contains 15 residues. Trimming took 5 bases from V and 0 from J; bases not matched to a gene: 4. Germline V gene data show CDR1 as MNHEY and CDR2 as SMNVEV (reference sequence). DNA for the CDR3: TGTGCCAGCAGTGCGACAGGGAATAGCAATCAGCCCCAGCATTTT. It encodes CASSATGNSNQPQHF.

This clone has just a few counts. V is TRBV10-3 and J is TRBJ2-7, with D possibly being TRBD1 (5 bases). V was shortened by 4 bases and J by 4 bases, with 11 bases between the two germline ends. Germline V lookup: CDR1 ENHRY, CDR2 SYGVKD. This CDR3 region has 13 residues. The CDR3 nucleotides are TGTGCCATCAGTGGCAGGGAACAATACGAGCAGTACTTC. Amino acid sequence: CAISGREQYEQYF.

The V and J genes are TRBV11-2 and TRBJ1-2, with TRBD1 as a possible D gene (6 bases). This CDR3 is built from 14 residues. Germline CDR1 SGHAT, CDR2 FQNNGV. Trimming removed 5 bases from V and 10 bases from J, with 20 bases in between. The CDR3 DNA reads as TGTGCCAGCAGCACCGACAGGTCCTCTATGGACTACACCTTC. Translation gives CASSTDRSSMDYTF.

This chain uses TRBV11-2 with TRBJ1-4; 8 bases line up with TRBD1. Germline V gene sequence: CDR1 SGHAT, CDR2 FQNNGV. CDR3 length: 13 amino acids. V trimming: 4 bases; J trimming: 8 bases; junction bases outside the gene matches: 3. The CDR3 region is CASSSRTGEKLFF. Written as DNA, the CDR3 is TGTGCCAGCAGCTCGCGGACAGGGGAAAAACTGTTTTTT.

The chain uses TRBV9 and TRBJ2-3; TRBD2 matches at 15 bases. V gave up 6 bases and J gave up 4 bases; unmatched junction bases: 6. Germline V gene lookup returns CDR1 SGDLS and CDR2 YYNGEE. The CDR3 runs to 16 residues. The CDR3 region is CASNAGLAGGPDTQYF. The CDR3 DNA sequence: TGTGCCAGCAACGCGGGACTAGCGGGAGGCCCAGATACGCAGTATTTT.

The chain carries TRBV6-5 and TRBJ1-4, with TRBD1 as a possible D gene (5 bases). Germline V CDR1 and CDR2: MNHEY, SVGAGI. The V end was cut by 8 bases, the J end by 5 bases, with 12 bases between. CDR3 size: 13 residues. As DNA, the CDR3 is TGTGCCAGCGCCGAACGGGGGAATGAAAAACTGTTTTTT. Its protein is CASAERGNEKLFF.

Only a few counts were recorded for this clone. The genes are TRBV5-1 and TRBJ2-3; TRBD2 agrees at 14 bases. V shed 4 bases, J shed 15 bases, and the junction held 10 bases outside the gene matches. Germline V lookup: CDR1 SGHRS, CDR2 YFSETQ. This CDR3 has 14 residues. The CDR3 DNA is TGCGCCAGCAGCGGAGGGACTAGCGGGGGATCCCGCTATTTT. It yields the protein CASSGGTSGGSRYF.